This T cell receptor (beta chain) was sequenced during a study of T cell responses to AZD1222 COVID-19 vaccine. The CDR3 totals 14 residues. CDR1 SGHDT and CDR2 YYEEEE come from the germline V gene. Trimming cost V 4 bases and J 1 base, with 12 bases left between them. Profiling relied on immunoSEQ multiplex PCR, and the TCRdb table lists in-frame clones only, not all of them. This table has about 140,000 clones, 80% to 95% appearing once. This clone was found a few times. Antigen unknown. Study-wide findings and caveats: Spike-specific TCRs gained breadth and depth after people received two AZD1222 doses.

V and J are TRBV5-6 and TRBJ2-7; tentative D call: TRBD1 (5 bases). The source is an adult who received the AZD1222 COVID-19 vaccine. Specimen: peripheral blood, collected 28 days after the second AZD1222 dose. CDR3 in amino acids: CASSIRDRSYEQYF. DNA for the CDR3: TGTGCCAGCAGCATACGCGACAGATCCTACGAGCAGTACTTC.